The clone carrying this T cell receptor (beta chain) was seen just once. The method was immunoSEQ multiplex PCR; TCRdb's version includes in-frame clones alone and lacks a portion of them. The data show about 180,000 clones, with roughly 90% seen just once and roughly 1.6% held by the top ten. This sample is drawn from a study of blood T cell repertoires in COVID-19. About the research overall: PBMCs, B-cell-depleted T cells, or T cells were the source of the cDNA or gDNA that made up the material.

The V and J ends lost 4 bases and 0 bases respectively, with 9 bases between them. There are 14 residues in the CDR3. Per germline, CDR1 LGHDT and CDR2 YNNKEL (reference sequence). The sample comprised peripheral blood. The TCR sequence derives from a woman aged 50 to 65 with acute or convalescent COVID-19. This rearrangement joins TRBV3-1 (or the pseudogene TRBV3-2) to TRBJ1-1; D is possibly TRBD1 (5 bases). The CDR3 DNA reads as TGTGCCAGCAGCCCCGGACATCTGAACACTGAAGCTTTCTTT. It is translated as CASSPGHLNTEAFF.